This T cell receptor (beta chain) was sequenced during a study of T cell changes during pregnancy in multiple sclerosis. V was trimmed by 4 bases and J by 4 bases, leaving 11 bases between them. Germline lookup yields CDR1 SGHDT and CDR2 YYEEEE. CDR3 size: 13 residues. The method was immunoSEQ multiplex PCR; TCRdb's version includes in-frame clones alone and lacks a portion of them. The data show tens of thousands of clones, about 90% seen once. The starting material was peripheral blood, obtained in the second trimester of pregnancy. The V gene is TRBV5-6, the J gene TRBJ1-1; unclear D gene. The TCR was taken from a female donor in good health, enrolled as a control in a pregnancy study. The CDR3 here is CASSPYTFTEAFF. CDR3 in DNA: TGTGCCAGCAGCCCCTATACTTTCACTGAAGCTTTCTTT.